The rows below give T cell receptor beta chains drawn from one sample of a study of blood T cell repertoires in COVID-19. Clones were sequenced by immunoSEQ multiplex PCR, and TCRdb holds only the in-frame ones, with some missing. This sample has tens of thousands of clones, with approximately 90% found just once. The sequencing input was peripheral blood. The receptors here all came from a human donor in a cohort sampled during active COVID-19. Both conserved end residues are part of each CDR3. Fields, in order: V gene, CDR3 protein.

V gene: TRBV27; CDR3 protein: CASSLFWLGAADTQYF
V gene: TRBV6-4; CDR3 protein: CASSDSVGTGRGYTF
V gene: TRBV11-2; CDR3 protein: CASSLTPTGSGANVLTF
V gene: TRBV1; CDR3 protein: CTSSQVGQVNTEAFF
V gene: TRBV6-1; CDR3 protein: CASSGSGWYGSNQPQHF
V gene: TRBV30; CDR3 protein: CAWSSLAGYEQYF
V gene: TRBV5-5; CDR3 protein: CASSLSGTRQETQYF
V gene: TRBV5-4; CDR3 protein: CASSLGAGPATEAFF
V gene: TRBV6-2/TRBV6-3; CDR3 protein: CASSYSPGAGRQPQHF
V gene: TRBV11-2; CDR3 protein: CASSLDDPRTREQFF
V gene: TRBV6-2/TRBV6-3; CDR3 protein: CASSYVQGARTEAFF
V gene: TRBV5-1; CDR3 protein: CASMGSAHRELFF
V gene: TRBV24-1; CDR3 protein: CATSDSSRGYGYTF
V gene: TRBV3-1/TRBV3-2; CDR3 protein: CASSIQGYEQYF
V gene: TRBV24-1; CDR3 protein: CATSDSWTGSNEQFF
V gene: TRBV5-8; CDR3 protein: CASSDRDRGTREQFF
V gene: TRBV28; CDR3 protein: CASSLRLRSGSEFF
V gene: TRBV7-8; CDR3 protein: CASQGAANEKLFF
V gene: TRBV5-4; CDR3 protein: CASSLLGPEYNEQFF
V gene: TRBV28; CDR3 protein: CASSLWDSLTSGANVLTF
V gene: TRBV20-1; CDR3 protein: CSASLSGLISTDTQYF
V gene: TRBV6-5; CDR3 protein: CASTERDRVDSPLHF
V gene: TRBV6-4; CDR3 protein: CASSDSSGRPPKQYF
V gene: TRBV2; CDR3 protein: CASSGLSLYGYTF